This T cell receptor (beta chain) is drawn from a study of T cells in localized non-small cell lung cancer. Notes on this clone: Its antigen is unknown.

Profiling relied on immunoSEQ multiplex PCR, and the TCRdb table lists in-frame clones only, not all of them. The data show 75,000 to 90,000 clones, 70% to 90% seen once. Whole-study findings and limits: The tumor had only one region sequenced, so heterogeneity remains possible. Longer overall survival was seen with higher T cell density measured in blood. Of the top 100 tumor clones, median around 62 were in adjacent lung, some 29 among its top 100. Tumor trailed uninvolved adjacent lung in T cell clonality, which peaked there.

The CDR3 extends over 14 amino acids. From germline, CDR1 is SQVTM and CDR2 ANQGSEA. V shed 5 bases and J 12 bases; nucleotides not matched to a gene: 13. This sequence was found in a man aged 35-69 years with stage I lung adenocarcinoma. Material: peripheral blood, obtained before any cancer treatment. The V and J genes are TRBV29-1 and TRBJ1-1; 12 bases fit TRBD1. The CDR3 DNA reads TGCAGCGTTTACGGTCCCGGGACAGGGGGCACGACTTTCTTT. Protein sequence: CSVYGPGTGGTTFF.